This T cell receptor (beta chain) derives from a study of shared clonotypes between healthy human individuals. Study outcomes and limitations: Relative to clonotypes present in all four donors, those not shared had lower generation probabilities. Naive subsets tended to show greater estimated richness than memory subsets.

A deep-level run was used for the assay. Genomic DNA belonging to each subset was distributed in equal measure over several immunoSEQ plates. Sequenced by immunoSEQ multiplex PCR; TCRdb stores in-frame clones only, minus some. The data show roughly 2 million clones, with approximately 95% seen just once and less than 0.15% held by the top ten. To note about this clone: Its target is unknown.

This CDR3 is 15 amino acids long. The ends were cut back, 0 bases at V and 1 base at J, with 8 bases in the middle. Germline CDR1 is SGDLS and CDR2 is YYNGEE. Sequencing was carried out using naive CD4+ T cells sorted from blood. The subset is: CD45RA+ positively selected. This clonotype originated in a man in his late teens or twenties in good health. This chain links TRBV9 with TRBJ1-5; a weak D match, TRBD1 (6 bases). The CDR3 nucleotides read TGTGCCAGCAGCGTAGCAGGGGTCAGCAATCAGCCCCAGCATTTT. Amino acid sequence: CASSVAGVSNQPQHF.